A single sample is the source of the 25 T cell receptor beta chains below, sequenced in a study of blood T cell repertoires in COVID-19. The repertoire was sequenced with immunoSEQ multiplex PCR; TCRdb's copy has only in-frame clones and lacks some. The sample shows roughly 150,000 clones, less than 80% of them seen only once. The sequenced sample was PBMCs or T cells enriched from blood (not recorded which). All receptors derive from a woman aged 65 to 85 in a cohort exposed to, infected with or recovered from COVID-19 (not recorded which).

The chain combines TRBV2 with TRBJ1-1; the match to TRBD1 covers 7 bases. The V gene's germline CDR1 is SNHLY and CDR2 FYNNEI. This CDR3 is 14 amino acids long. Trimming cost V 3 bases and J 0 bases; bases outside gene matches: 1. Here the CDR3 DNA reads TGTGCCAGCAGTGAGGACAGGCTGAACACTGAAGCTTTCTTT. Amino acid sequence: CASSEDRLNTEAFF.

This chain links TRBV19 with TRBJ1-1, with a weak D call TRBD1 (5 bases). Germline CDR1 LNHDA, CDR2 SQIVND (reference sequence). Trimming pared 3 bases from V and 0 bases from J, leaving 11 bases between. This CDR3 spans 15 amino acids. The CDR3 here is CASSMRQGVNTEAFF. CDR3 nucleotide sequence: TGTGCCAGTAGTATGAGGCAGGGCGTGAACACTGAAGCTTTCTTT.

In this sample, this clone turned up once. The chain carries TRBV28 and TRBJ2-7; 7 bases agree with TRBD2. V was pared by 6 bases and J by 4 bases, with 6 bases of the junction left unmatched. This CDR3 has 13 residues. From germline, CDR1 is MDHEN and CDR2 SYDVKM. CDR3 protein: CASRSWEGYEQYF. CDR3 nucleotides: TGTGCCAGCAGGTCTTGGGAGGGATACGAGCAGTACTTC.

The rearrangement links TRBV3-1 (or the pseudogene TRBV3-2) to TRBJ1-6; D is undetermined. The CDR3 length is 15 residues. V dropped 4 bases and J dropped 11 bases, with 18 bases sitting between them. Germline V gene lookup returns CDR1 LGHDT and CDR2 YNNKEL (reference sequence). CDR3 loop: CASSLQTGSNPPLHF. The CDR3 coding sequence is TGTGCCAGCAGCCTCCAAACGGGGTCAAATCCACCCCTCCACTTT.

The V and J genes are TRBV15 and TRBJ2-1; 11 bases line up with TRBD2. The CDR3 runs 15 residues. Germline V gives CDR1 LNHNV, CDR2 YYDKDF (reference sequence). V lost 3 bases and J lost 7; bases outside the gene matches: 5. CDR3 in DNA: TGTGCCACCAGCAGGACTAGCGGGATCGGTAATGAGCAGTTCTTC. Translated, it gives CATSRTSGIGNEQFF.

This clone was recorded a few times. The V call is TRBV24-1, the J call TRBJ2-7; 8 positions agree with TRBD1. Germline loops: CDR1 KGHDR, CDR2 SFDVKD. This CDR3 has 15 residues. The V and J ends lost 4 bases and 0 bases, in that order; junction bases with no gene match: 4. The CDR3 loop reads CATSDPGTGSYEQYF. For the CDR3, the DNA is TGTGCCACCAGTGACCCCGGGACAGGCTCCTACGAGCAGTACTTC.

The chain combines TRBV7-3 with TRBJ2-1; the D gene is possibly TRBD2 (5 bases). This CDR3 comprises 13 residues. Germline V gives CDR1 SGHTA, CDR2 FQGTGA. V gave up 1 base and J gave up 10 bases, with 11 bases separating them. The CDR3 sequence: CASSLNSVGEQFF. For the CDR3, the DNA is TGTGCCAGCAGCTTAAATAGCGTTGGGGAGCAGTTCTTC.

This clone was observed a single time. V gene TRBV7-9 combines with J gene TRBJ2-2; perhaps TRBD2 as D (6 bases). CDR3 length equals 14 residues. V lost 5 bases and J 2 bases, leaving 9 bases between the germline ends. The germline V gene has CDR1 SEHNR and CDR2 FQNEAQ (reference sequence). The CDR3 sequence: CASSPAGNTGELFF. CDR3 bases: TGTGCCAGCAGCCCAGCGGGCAACACCGGGGAGCTGTTTTTT. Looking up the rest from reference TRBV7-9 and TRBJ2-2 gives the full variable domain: DTGVSQNPRHKITKRGQNVTFRCDPISEHNRLYWYRQTLGQGPEFLTYFQNEAQLEKSRLLSDRFSAERPKGSFSTLEIQRTEQGDSAMYLCASSPAGNTGELFFGEGSRLTVL.

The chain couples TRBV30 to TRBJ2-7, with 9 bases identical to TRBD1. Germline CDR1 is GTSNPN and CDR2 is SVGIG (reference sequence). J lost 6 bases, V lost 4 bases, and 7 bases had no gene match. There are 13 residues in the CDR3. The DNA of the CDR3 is TGTGCCTGGAAGATGGGACAGGGTAGCGAGCAGTACTTC. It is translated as CAWKMGQGSEQYF.

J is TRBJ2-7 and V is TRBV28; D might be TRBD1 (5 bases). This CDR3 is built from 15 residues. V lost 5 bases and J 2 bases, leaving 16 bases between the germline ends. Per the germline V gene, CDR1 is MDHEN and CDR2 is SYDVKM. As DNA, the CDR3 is TGTGCCAGCAGTCCCGGATCGGCAGGGCCCTACGAGCAGTACTTC. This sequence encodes CASSPGSAGPYEQYF.

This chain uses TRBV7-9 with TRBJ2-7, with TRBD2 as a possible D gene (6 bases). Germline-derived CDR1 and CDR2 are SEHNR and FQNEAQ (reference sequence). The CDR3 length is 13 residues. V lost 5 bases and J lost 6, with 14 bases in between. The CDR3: CASSPRTTFEQYF. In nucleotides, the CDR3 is TGTGCCAGCAGCCCCCGGACTACTTTCGAGCAGTACTTC.

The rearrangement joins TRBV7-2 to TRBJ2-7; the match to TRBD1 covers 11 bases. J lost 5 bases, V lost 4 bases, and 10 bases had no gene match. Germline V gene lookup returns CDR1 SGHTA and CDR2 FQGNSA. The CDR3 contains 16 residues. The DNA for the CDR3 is TGTGCCAGCAGCTGGATCTGGACAGGGGGCAACCACGAGCAGTACTTC. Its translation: CASSWIWTGGNHEQYF. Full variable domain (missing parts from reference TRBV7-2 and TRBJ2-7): GAGVSQSPSNKVTEKGKDVELRCDPISGHTALYWYRQSLGQGLEFLIYFQGNSAPDKSGLPSDRFSAERTGGSVSTLTIQRTQQEDSAVYLCASSWIWTGGNHEQYFGPGTRLTVT.

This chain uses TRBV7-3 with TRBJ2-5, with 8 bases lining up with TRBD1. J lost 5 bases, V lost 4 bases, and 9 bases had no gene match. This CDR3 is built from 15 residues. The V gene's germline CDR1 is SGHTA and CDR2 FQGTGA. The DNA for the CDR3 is TGTGCCAGCAGCTCGGGACAGGCCACCGGGGAGACCCAGTACTTC. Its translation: CASSSGQATGETQYF.

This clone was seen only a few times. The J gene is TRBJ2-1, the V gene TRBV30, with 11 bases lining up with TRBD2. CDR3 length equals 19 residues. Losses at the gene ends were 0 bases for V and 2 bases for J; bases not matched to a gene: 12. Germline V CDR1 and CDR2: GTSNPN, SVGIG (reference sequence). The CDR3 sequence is CAWSVDGTSGNPTYNEQFF. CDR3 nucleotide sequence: TGTGCCTGGAGTGTAGATGGGACTAGCGGCAACCCTACCTACAATGAGCAGTTCTTC.

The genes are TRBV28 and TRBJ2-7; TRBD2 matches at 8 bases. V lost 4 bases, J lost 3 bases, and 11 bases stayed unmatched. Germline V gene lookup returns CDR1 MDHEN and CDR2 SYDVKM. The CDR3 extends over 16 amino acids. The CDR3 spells CASSSGGAGWIYEQYF. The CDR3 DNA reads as TGTGCCAGCAGTTCCGGGGGGGCGGGATGGATCTACGAGCAGTACTTC. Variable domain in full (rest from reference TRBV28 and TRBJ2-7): DVKVTQSSRYLVKRTGEKVFLECVQDMDHENMFWYRQDPGLGLRLIYFSYDVKMKEKGDIPEGYSVSREKKERFSLILESASTNQTSMYLCASSSGGAGWIYEQYFGPGTRLTVT.

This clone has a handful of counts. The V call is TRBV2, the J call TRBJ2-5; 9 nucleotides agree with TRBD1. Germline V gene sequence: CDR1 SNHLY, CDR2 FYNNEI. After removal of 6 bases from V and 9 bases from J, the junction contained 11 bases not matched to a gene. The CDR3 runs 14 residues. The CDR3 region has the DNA TGTGCCAGCAGGGGACAGGGCGACGGGGGACCCCAGTACTTC. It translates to CASRGQGDGGPQYF.

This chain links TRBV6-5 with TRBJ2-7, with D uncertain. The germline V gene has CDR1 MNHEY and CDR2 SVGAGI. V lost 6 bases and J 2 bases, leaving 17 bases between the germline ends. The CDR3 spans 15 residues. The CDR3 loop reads CASRTDTPVPYEQYF. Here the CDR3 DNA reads TGTGCCAGCAGAACCGACACTCCGGTCCCCTACGAGCAGTACTTC.

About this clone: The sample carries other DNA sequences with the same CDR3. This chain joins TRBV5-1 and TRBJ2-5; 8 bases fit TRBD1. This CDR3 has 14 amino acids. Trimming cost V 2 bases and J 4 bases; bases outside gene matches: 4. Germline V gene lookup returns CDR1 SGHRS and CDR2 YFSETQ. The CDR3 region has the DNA TGCGCCAGCAGCTTCGGACAGGGAGGAGAGACCCAGTACTTC. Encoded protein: CASSFGQGGETQYF.

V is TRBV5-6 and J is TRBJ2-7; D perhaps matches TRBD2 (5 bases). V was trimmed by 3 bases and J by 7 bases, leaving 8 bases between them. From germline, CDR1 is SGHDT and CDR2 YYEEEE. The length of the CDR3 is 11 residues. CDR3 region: CASSWEREQYF. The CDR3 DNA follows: TGTGCCAGCAGCTGGGAGAGGGAGCAGTACTTC.

The CDR3 protein is CASSFHGTEERYTF. The DNA of the CDR3 is TGCGCCAGCAGCTTCCACGGGACAGAGGAGCGCTACACCTTC. The chain links TRBV5-1 to TRBJ1-2, with 7 bases fitting TRBD1. The CDR3 loop spans 14 amino acids. Germline CDR1 SGHRS, CDR2 YFSETQ. Trimming took 2 bases from V and 9 from J; bases not matched to a gene: 10.

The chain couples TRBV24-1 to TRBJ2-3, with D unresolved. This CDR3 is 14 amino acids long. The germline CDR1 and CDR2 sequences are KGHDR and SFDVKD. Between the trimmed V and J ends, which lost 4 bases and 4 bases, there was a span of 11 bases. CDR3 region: CATSDLGTADTQYF. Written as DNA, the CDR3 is TGTGCCACCAGTGACCTTGGTACAGCAGATACGCAGTATTTT.

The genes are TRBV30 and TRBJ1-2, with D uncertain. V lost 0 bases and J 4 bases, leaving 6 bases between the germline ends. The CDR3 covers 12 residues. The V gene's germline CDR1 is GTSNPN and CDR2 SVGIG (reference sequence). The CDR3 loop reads CAWSVTGYGYTF. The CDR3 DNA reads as TGTGCCTGGAGTGTAACTGGCTATGGCTACACCTTC.

This CDR3 reads CASSWGTSGNEQFF. The CDR3 coding sequence is TGCGCCAGCAGCTGGGGGACTAGCGGGAATGAGCAGTTCTTC. This sequence joins TRBV5-1 and TRBJ2-1; 12 nucleotides match TRBD2. This CDR3 comprises 14 residues. The germline CDR1 and CDR2 sequences are SGHRS and YFSETQ. The ends lost 3 bases at V and 7 bases at J; junction bases unmatched: 2.

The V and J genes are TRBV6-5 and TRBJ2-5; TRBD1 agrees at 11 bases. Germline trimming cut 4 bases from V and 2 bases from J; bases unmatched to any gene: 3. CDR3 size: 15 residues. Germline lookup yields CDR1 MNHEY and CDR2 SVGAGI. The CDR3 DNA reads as TGTGCCAGCAGTTCCCGGGACAGGGGGCAAGAGACCCAGTACTTC. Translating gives CASSSRDRGQETQYF.

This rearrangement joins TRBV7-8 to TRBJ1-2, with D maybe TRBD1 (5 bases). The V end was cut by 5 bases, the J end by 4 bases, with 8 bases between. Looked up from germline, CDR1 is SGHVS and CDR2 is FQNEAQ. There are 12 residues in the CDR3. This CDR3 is CASSQRGYGYTF. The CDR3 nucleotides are TGTGCCAGCAGCCAAAGGGGCTATGGCTACACCTTC.